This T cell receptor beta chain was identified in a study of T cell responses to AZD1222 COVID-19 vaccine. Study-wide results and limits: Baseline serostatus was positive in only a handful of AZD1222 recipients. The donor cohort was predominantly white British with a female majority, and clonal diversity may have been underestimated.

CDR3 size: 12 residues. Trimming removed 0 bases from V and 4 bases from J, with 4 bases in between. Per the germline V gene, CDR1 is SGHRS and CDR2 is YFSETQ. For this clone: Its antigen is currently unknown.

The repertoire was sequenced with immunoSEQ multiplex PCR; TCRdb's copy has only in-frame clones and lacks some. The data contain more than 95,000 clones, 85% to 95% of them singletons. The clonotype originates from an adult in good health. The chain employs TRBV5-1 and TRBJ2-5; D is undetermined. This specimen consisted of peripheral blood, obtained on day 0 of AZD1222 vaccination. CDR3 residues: CASSLGRETQYF. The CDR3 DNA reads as TGCGCCAGCAGCTTGGGTAGAGAGACCCAGTACTTC. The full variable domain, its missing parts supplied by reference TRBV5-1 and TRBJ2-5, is KAGVTQTPRYLIKTRGQQVTLSCSPISGHRSVSWYQQTPGQGLQFLFEYFSETQRNKGNFPGRFSGRQFSNSRSEMNVSTLELGDSALYLCASSLGRETQYFGPGTRLLVL.